What follows are 17 T cell receptor beta chains derived from one specimen sequenced in a study of blood T cell repertoires in COVID-19. The method was immunoSEQ multiplex PCR; TCRdb's version includes in-frame clones alone and lacks a portion of them. The data hold around 80,000 clones, with around 86% observed a single time. Sequences were obtained from peripheral blood. The receptors stem from a human donor in a cohort sampled during active COVID-19.

The V gene is TRBV30, the J gene TRBJ1-5; the D gene is possibly TRBD1 (5 bases). The germline V gene encodes CDR1 GTSNPN and CDR2 SVGIG (reference sequence). CDR3 length equals 15 residues. Trimming removed 4 bases from V and 0 bases from J, with 13 bases in between. CDR3 sequence: CAWTADRVSNQPQHF. The CDR3 DNA is TGTGCCTGGACCGCCGACAGAGTTAGCAATCAGCCCCAGCATTTT.

V and J are TRBV14 and TRBJ2-3, with a possible D match to TRBD1 (6 bases). Per germline, CDR1 SGHDN and CDR2 FVKESK. This CDR3 spans 16 amino acids. V lost 4 bases and J 5 bases, leaving 19 bases between the germline ends. The CDR3 loop reads CASSLEVQGSGDTQYF. The CDR3 DNA sequence: TGTGCCAGCAGCCTGGAAGTCCAGGGGTCGGGAGATACGCAGTATTTT.

The chain combines TRBV11-2 with TRBJ1-1, with a weak D call TRBD1 (6 bases). This CDR3 has 17 amino acids. CDR1 is SGHAT, CDR2 FQNNGV, per germline. V lost 0 bases to trimming and J lost 6 bases, with 20 bases between them. CDR3 protein: CASSLDWGPQGKAEAFF. The CDR3 region has the DNA TGTGCCAGCAGCTTAGATTGGGGACCGCAGGGGAAAGCTGAAGCTTTCTTT.

The V gene is TRBV18, the J gene TRBJ2-2, with 13 bases that match TRBD2. Losses at the gene ends were 2 bases for V and 6 bases for J; bases not matched to a gene: 3. Germline loops: CDR1 KGHSH, CDR2 LQKENI. The CDR3 loop spans 16 amino acids. The CDR3 sequence is CASSPGLAGAAGELFF. The CDR3 coding sequence is TGTGCCAGCTCACCAGGACTAGCGGGAGCCGCCGGGGAGCTGTTTTTT.

Only one count was recorded for this clone. The J gene is TRBJ2-7, the V gene TRBV12-3 or TRBV12-4; 9 nucleotides agree with TRBD2. CDR3 length: 13 residues. The V gene end was trimmed by 4 bases and the J gene end by 4 bases; junction bases not matched to a gene: 2. The CDR3 is CASSYSGGYEQYF. The CDR3 bases are TGTGCCAGCAGTTATAGCGGGGGTTACGAGCAGTACTTC.

The CDR3 nucleotides are TGCGCCAGCAGCTCCCAAATTACAGGGTTTAGGGCCTTCTCTGGGGCCAACGTCCTGACTTTC. Translated: CASSSQITGFRAFSGANVLTF. The chain links TRBV5-1 to TRBJ2-6, with a weak D call TRBD1 (6 bases). V lost 3 bases and J 0 bases, leaving 25 bases between the germline ends. The CDR3 totals 21 residues. CDR1 SGHRS and CDR2 YFSETQ come from the germline V gene.

The chain carries TRBV7-9 and TRBJ2-5, with TRBD1 as a possible D gene (6 bases). Trimming shortened V by 1 base and J by 4 bases, and 22 bases separated the two germline ends. The CDR3 contains 18 residues. Looked up from germline, CDR1 is SEHNR and CDR2 is FQNEAQ (reference sequence). CDR3 in amino acids: CASSLGFPSSGVRETQYF. The CDR3 region has the DNA TGTGCCAGCAGCTTAGGTTTCCCGAGCTCAGGGGTGAGAGAGACCCAGTACTTC. Drawing the rest from reference TRBV7-9 and TRBJ2-5, the complete variable domain is DTGVSQNPRHKITKRGQNVTFRCDPISEHNRLYWYRQTLGQGPEFLTYFQNEAQLEKSRLLSDRFSAERPKGSFSTLEIQRTEQGDSAMYLCASSLGFPSSGVRETQYFGPGTRLLVL.

The chain employs TRBV6-6 and TRBJ2-2; 10 bases are a match to TRBD2. Germline CDR1 and CDR2: MNHNY and SVGAGI (reference sequence). There are 16 residues in the CDR3. With 0 bases clipped from V and 6 bases from J, the junction kept 4 bases outside the gene matches. The DNA of the CDR3 is TGTGCCAGCAGTTACTCGAGCGGGGGGGTTGCCGGGGAGCTGTTTTTT. Translating it yields CASSYSSGGVAGELFF.

The chain links TRBV6-5 to TRBJ2-7; D uncertain. Trimming pared 2 bases from V and 5 bases from J, leaving 16 bases between. Germline V CDR1 and CDR2: MNHEY, SVGAGI. The CDR3 is 15 residues long. DNA for the CDR3: TGTGCCAGCAGTTACGTCTACCCCGCCAGGAACGAGCAGTACTTC. Amino acids: CASSYVYPARNEQYF.

This clone was counted between two and nine times. The chain couples TRBV28 to TRBJ2-7; 11 bases match TRBD1. V trimming: 8 bases; J trimming: 3 bases; junction bases outside the gene matches: 3. From germline, CDR1 is MDHEN and CDR2 SYDVKM. The CDR3 covers 13 residues. Here the CDR3 DNA reads TGTGCCAGCGCTGGGACAGGGGGCTACGAGCAGTACTTC. Amino acid sequence: CASAGTGGYEQYF.

The gene calls are TRBV6-4 and TRBJ2-3; 7 bases map to TRBD2. The V gene end was trimmed by 6 bases and the J gene end by 2 bases; junction bases not matched to a gene: 5. CDR1 and CDR2 from the germline V gene are MRHNA and SNTAGT. The length of the CDR3 is 14 residues. The chain's CDR3 is CASRGGVHTDTQYF. In nucleotides, the CDR3 is TGTGCCAGCAGGGGGGGGGTCCACACAGATACGCAGTATTTT.

This chain connects TRBV3-1 (or the pseudogene TRBV3-2) to TRBJ1-1; no definite D call. Germline V lookup: CDR1 LGHDT, CDR2 YNNKEL (reference sequence). V lost 3 bases to trimming and J lost 4 bases, with 6 bases between them. The CDR3 has 12 residues. CDR3 loop: CASSQAPTEAFF. The CDR3 DNA reads TGTGCCAGCAGCCAGGCCCCCACTGAAGCTTTCTTT.

The V call is TRBV19, the J call TRBJ2-2; tentatively, D is TRBD1 (5 bases). The CDR3 extends over 14 amino acids. Germline V gene data show CDR1 as LNHDA and CDR2 as SQIVND (reference sequence). Trimming removed 3 bases from V and 4 bases from J, with 9 bases in between. The CDR3 sequence is CASSIDSFTGELFF. The CDR3 bases are TGTGCCAGTAGTATTGACAGCTTCACCGGGGAGCTGTTTTTT.

The rearrangement uses TRBV2 and TRBJ2-3; TRBD1 is a possible D gene (5 bases). V lost 4 bases and J lost 4, with 12 bases in between. Germline assignment: CDR1 SNHLY and CDR2 FYNNEI. This CDR3 is built from 14 residues. The CDR3 DNA follows: TGTGCCAGCAGTGGGGCAGGGTATGCAGATACGCAGTATTTT. Its protein is CASSGAGYADTQYF.

The rearrangement joins TRBV30 to TRBJ1-5; TRBD1 aligns across 8 bases. The germline V gene encodes CDR1 GTSNPN and CDR2 SVGIG (reference sequence). CDR3 length: 13 amino acids. V was clipped by 4 bases and J by 5 bases; unmatched bases: 4. CDR3: CAWTGGADQPQHF. The DNA for the CDR3 is TGTGCCTGGACAGGGGGCGCGGATCAGCCCCAGCATTTT.

This chain links TRBV2 with TRBJ1-4; possible D gene TRBD1, 5 bases. V shed 3 bases and J shed 4 bases, with 12 bases lying between them. CDR1 SNHLY and CDR2 FYNNEI come from the germline V gene. CDR3 length: 15 residues. The CDR3 coding sequence is TGTGCCAGCAGTGAGAGACAGACCTTTAATGAAAAACTGTTTTTT. Protein: CASSERQTFNEKLFF. The full variable domain, its missing parts supplied by reference TRBV2 and TRBJ1-4, is EPEVTQTPSHQVTQMGQEVILRCVPISNHLYFYWYRQILGQKVEFLVSFYNNEISEKSEIFDDQFSVERPDGSNFTLKIRSTKLEDSAMYFCASSERQTFNEKLFFGSGTQLSVL.

The chain has TRBV7-9 and TRBJ1-2; D is ambiguous. Germline lookup yields CDR1 SEHNR and CDR2 FQNEAQ (reference sequence). The V end lost 1 base, the J end lost 1 base, and 10 bases lay between the germline ends. The CDR3 has 15 amino acids. CDR3 amino acids: CASSLGQSLNYGYTF. In nucleotides, the CDR3 is TGTGCCAGCAGCTTAGGTCAGTCTCTTAACTATGGCTACACCTTC.